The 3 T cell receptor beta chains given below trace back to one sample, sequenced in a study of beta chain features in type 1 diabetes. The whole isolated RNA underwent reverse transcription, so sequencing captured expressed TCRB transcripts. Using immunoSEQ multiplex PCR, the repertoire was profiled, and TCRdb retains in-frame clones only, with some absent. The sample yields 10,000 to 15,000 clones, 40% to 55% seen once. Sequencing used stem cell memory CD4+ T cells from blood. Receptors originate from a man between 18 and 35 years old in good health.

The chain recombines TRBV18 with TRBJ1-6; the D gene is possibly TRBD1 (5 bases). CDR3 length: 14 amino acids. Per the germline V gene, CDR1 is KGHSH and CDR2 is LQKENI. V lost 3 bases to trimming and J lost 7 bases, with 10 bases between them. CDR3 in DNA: TGTGCCAGCTCACCGACAGCAGAGAATTCACCCCTCCACTTT. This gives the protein CASSPTAENSPLHF.

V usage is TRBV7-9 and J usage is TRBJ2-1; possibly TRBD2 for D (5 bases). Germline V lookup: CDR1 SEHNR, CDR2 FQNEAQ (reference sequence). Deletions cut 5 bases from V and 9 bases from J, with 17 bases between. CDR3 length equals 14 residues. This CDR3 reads CASSPRTSFTEQFF. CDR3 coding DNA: TGTGCCAGCAGCCCTCGTACTAGTTTCACTGAGCAGTTCTTC.

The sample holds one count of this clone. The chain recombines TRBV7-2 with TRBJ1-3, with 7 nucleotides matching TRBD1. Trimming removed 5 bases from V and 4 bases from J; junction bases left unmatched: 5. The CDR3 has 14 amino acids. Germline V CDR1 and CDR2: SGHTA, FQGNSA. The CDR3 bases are TGTGCCAGCAGCCTGAGGGACAGCGGAAACACCATATATTTT. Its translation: CASSLRDSGNTIYF.